This T cell receptor beta chain was sequenced in a study of coeliac disease (dated by TCRdb to between 2021 and 2024). As for the study more broadly: Each coeliac patient fell into one of three classes: newly diagnosed active disease, refractory coeliac disease type I, or disease kept under control by a gluten-free diet. A patient counted as having refractory coeliac disease type I if there was no response to a gluten-free diet for over 12 months and the intraepithelial cells were immunophenotypically normal. High-resolution HLA typing was unavailable, so biased TRBV7-2 usage was queried as a proof of principle. The study applied next-generation sequencing of rearranged TRB and TRG CDR3 regions to small intestinal lymphocyte fractions from coeliac and non-coeliac patients. The goal was to describe the TR repertoires of small intestinal T cells in active coeliac disease, in refractory type I coeliac disease, and in coeliac disease treated with a gluten-free diet. A total of 30 patients took part in the full study: roughly 22 had serologically confirmed coeliac disease and 8 were controls with non-small intestinal disorders. Samples from around 27 subjects were successfully TRB sequenced, and these included 20 to 25 paired samples of bulk unsorted intraepithelial and lamina propria cells.

Turning to this clone: No cognate antigen has been identified for it. Base qualities are not provided; no much larger clone lies one nucleotide away.

The library was built by means of the immunoSEQ multiplex PCR assay. In a multiplexed PCR, the TR loci were amplified; reverse primers were designed against J gene segments, whereas forward primers were designed against V gene segments. The amplified CDR3 regions were sequenced using the Illumina HiSeq System. For the original study's pipeline: Closely related reads were merged by a nearest-neighbour algorithm to remove PCR and sequencing errors and to collapse the data into unique sequences. Repertoires were summarised by clonality and by T cell density, defined as TR molecules per amount of genomic DNA input. CDR3 amino acid sequences present in at least 80% of unsorted samples were defined as public TRs, and these public TRs were then tested for differential abundance between coeliac and control samples. Each lamina propria sample was queried against a list of a few hundred published gliadin-specific TRB sequences. Differences in clonality and density between disease groups were tested by Kruskal-Wallis tests, followed by Dunn post-tests. TCRdb took this table from immuneACCESS and kept in-frame rearrangements with V and J called. Such tables lack part of the clones; where checked against another copy, unresolved V genes explain under half of the gap, and the rest is unexplained. V and J calls plus clone size are reproduced from that table; the DNA served to infer D and trimming. The sample contains 6,000 to 8,000 clones, about 78% of them found a single time. The top ten clones comprise around 6% of the sample.

The junction shows trimming of 5 bases on V and 0 bases on J, and the gene matches do not reach 7 bases of it. Per the germline V gene (reference sequence), SEHNR is the CDR1 and FQNEAQ is the CDR2. The CDR3 numbers 16 residues from cysteine through phenylalanine. Just CDR3 DNA is preserved here, 48 bases in frame from base 1. What the work shows at the level of the full study, not this receptor alone: The separation of intraepithelial from lamina propria cells did not yield high-purity fractions, so cross-contamination between compartments was possible. Lower clonality than in controls was observed in the TRB and TRG repertoires of active coeliac intraepithelial and lamina propria samples, suggesting that diverse T cells were recruited. The authors considered the approach unsuitable for unbiased detection of gliadin-specific T cells, which are scarce and rarely shared between patients. Published gliadin-specific TRB sequences were detected in about 45% of the 18 coeliac lamina propria samples but in only 1 of 6 controls. TRB repertoires were largely private; most amino acid sequences were unique to one sample, and V-gene usage did not differ significantly by disease group.

Cells were frozen in liquid nitrogen in DMSO/FBS as aliquots of 400,000 to 550,000 cells, with a single aliquot from each fraction going to sequencing. All 30 or so patients in the study underwent endoscopy and small intestinal biopsy. Lamina propria cells were released by collagenase digestion of the biopsy tissue remaining after intraepithelial cell isolation. Genomic DNA was extracted from frozen unsorted cell fractions using the Qiagen DNeasy blood extraction kit. Sample: lamina propria lymphocytes from the gut. The cell subset or site label here, explained by the study, means: lamina propria cell (LPC) fraction of small intestinal biopsy. The chain links TRBV7-9 with TRBJ2-5; 9 central bases correspond to TRBD2. This receptor was taken from a man aged 25-45 years with celiac disease. This receptor carries the CDR3 CASSQRLADNQETQYF. Read as DNA, the sequence is TGTGCCAGCAGCCAACGACTAGCGGATAACCAAGAGACCCAGTACTTC.